Listed below are T cell receptor beta chains from one sample, sequenced in a study of blood T cells in healthy people across ages. TCRdb redid the calling of the 5' RACE reads with MiXCR, one entry per CDR3 protein. The sample has under 2,000,000 distinct CDR3 sequences; less than 50% are singletons. Specimen: blood. These receptors originate from a woman aged 40 to 55 in good health. CDR3s include the opening cysteine and the closing phenylalanine or tryptophan. A D gene is named only where the DNA matches it firmly. The size field is filled for only some rows; it gives once, few, many or a size class.

>NA|TRBV25-1|NA|TRBJ2-5
CASSAQGSGETQYF
TGTGCCAGCAGTGCTCAGGGGTCGGGGGAGACCCAGTACTTC
>TRBD1|TRBV7-2|NA|TRBJ2-3
CASSRGTGFSDTQYF
TGTGCCAGCAGCCGAGGGACAGGGTTTTCAGATACGCAGTATTTT
>TRBD1|TRBV6-1|few|TRBJ2-3
CASIGPGGTGAVTDTQYF
TGTGCCAGCATAGGACCAGGGGGGACAGGGGCGGTCACAGATACGCAGTATTTT
>TRBD2|TRBV7-2|NA|TRBJ2-1
CASSLSGLATDEQFF
TGTGCCAGCAGCTTGTCTGGACTAGCGACCGATGAGCAGTTCTTC
>NA|TRBV20-1|few|TRBJ2-1
CSAKRQTVSYNEQFF
TGCAGTGCTAAGCGGCAGACGGTCTCCTACAATGAGCAGTTCTTC
>NA|TRBV29-1|once|TRBJ1-2
CSVEQRDNLGYGYTF
TGCAGCGTTGAACAAAGGGACAACCTCGGCTATGGCTACACCTTC
>NA|TRBV29-1|few|TRBJ2-3
CSIRGGIADTQYF
TGCAGCATTCGAGGGGGAATCGCAGATACGCAGTATTTT
>TRBD1|TRBV18|NA|TRBJ2-5
CASSPLGQGVLETQYF
TGTGCCAGCTCACCACTCGGACAGGGGGTTTTAGAGACCCAGTACTTC
>NA|TRBV20-1|NA|TRBJ2-7
CSAGTAETYEQYF
TGCAGTGCTGGAACTGCAGAAACCTACGAGCAGTACTTC
>TRBD2|TRBV6-5|NA|TRBJ2-1
CASSHSGRAGGLHEQFF
TGTGCCAGCAGCCACTCCGGCCGGGCGGGGGGGCTCCATGAGCAGTTCTTC
>TRBD2|TRBV7-3|NA|TRBJ2-3
CASSLDLAGGSDTQYF
TGTGCCAGCAGCTTAGATCTGGCGGGGGGATCGGATACGCAGTATTTT
>NA|TRBV7-9|NA|TRBJ1-2
CASSPGVYVGYTF
TGTGCCAGCAGCCCCGGGGTTTATGTTGGCTACACCTTC
>NA|TRBV6-1|NA|TRBJ2-7
CASSEGGGGREQYF
TGTGCCAGCAGTGAAGGGGGAGGGGGGCGCGAGCAGTACTTC
>NA|TRBV24-1|NA|TRBJ2-3
CATRALGGKGTDTQYF
TGTGCCACCCGTGCCCTTGGGGGTAAAGGCACAGATACGCAGTATTTT
>NA|TRBV5-1|NA|TRBJ2-5
CSSSLIAETQYF
TGCTCCAGCAGCTTGATTGCAGAGACCCAGTACTTC
>NA|TRBV10-3|few|TRBJ2-7
CAIGDQQYF
TGTGCCATCGGGGACCAGCAGTACTTC
>NA|TRBV2|NA|TRBJ2-7
CASSVQGYPSYEQYF
TGTGCCAGCAGTGTGCAGGGATACCCCTCCTACGAGCAGTACTTC
>TRBD1|TRBV4-1|NA|TRBJ2-1
CASSQVPGQGAGNEQFF
TGCGCCAGCAGCCAAGTCCCGGGACAGGGGGCGGGGAATGAGCAGTTCTTC
>NA|TRBV4-3|few|TRBJ2-1
CASSQDPQAYNEQFF
TGCGCCAGCAGCCAAGATCCACAGGCCTACAATGAGCAGTTCTTC
>NA|TRBV11-2|NA|TRBJ2-1
CASSPLRGLNEQFF
TGTGCCAGCAGCCCCCTAAGGGGCCTGAATGAGCAGTTCTTC
>NA|TRBV15|NA|TRBJ2-7
CATRPETVSYEQYF
TGTGCCACCAGACCTGAGACAGTCTCCTACGAGCAGTACTTC
>TRBD2|TRBV5-1|few|TRBJ2-1
CASSLASSGGAVEQFF
TGCGCCAGCAGCTTGGCCTCTAGCGGGGGGGCTGTTGAGCAGTTCTTC
>TRBD1|TRBV27|NA|TRBJ1-2
CASSSPGTGIYGYTF
TGTGCCAGCAGTTCCCCCGGGACAGGGATCTATGGCTACACCTTC
>TRBD1|TRBV20-1|NA|TRBJ1-5
CSARGAGGGFDQPQHF
TGCAGTGCTAGGGGGGCAGGGGGAGGGTTCGATCAGCCCCAGCATTTT
>TRBD1|TRBV20-1|NA|TRBJ1-2
CSATRDRAYGYTF
TGCAGTGCAACCCGGGACAGGGCCTATGGCTACACCTTC
>NA|TRBV28|NA|TRBJ2-1
CASSLLGPRRNEQFF
TGTGCCAGCAGTTTGTTGGGACCCCGACGCAATGAGCAGTTCTTC
>TRBD2|TRBV7-2|NA|TRBJ2-3
CASSLIAGGAPDTQYF
TGTGCCAGCAGCTTAATTGCCGGGGGGGCCCCAGATACGCAGTATTTT
>NA|TRBV3-1|few|TRBJ2-3
CASSQSASTDTQYF
TGTGCCAGCAGCCAATCAGCTAGCACAGATACGCAGTATTTT
>TRBD1|TRBV20-1|NA|TRBJ2-7
CSASGTGATKFYEQYF
TGCAGTGCTAGCGGGACAGGGGCGACTAAATTCTACGAGCAGTACTTC
>TRBD2|TRBV20-1|NA|TRBJ2-1
CSADTSGVEQFF
TGCAGTGCCGATACTAGCGGGGTGGAGCAGTTCTTC
>NA|TRBV25-1|NA|TRBJ1-6
CASSSRDFVYNSPLHF
TGTGCCAGCAGTTCAAGGGACTTCGTGTATAATTCACCCCTCCACTTT
>NA|TRBV7-9|NA|TRBJ2-1
CASSLFQGGQPNEQFF
TGTGCCAGCAGCTTATTTCAGGGCGGGCAGCCAAATGAGCAGTTCTTC
>TRBD1|TRBV6-5|NA|TRBJ1-4
CASSYLGTAEKLFF
TGTGCCAGCAGTTACTTGGGGACAGCAGAAAAACTGTTTTTT
>TRBD1|TRBV5-1|NA|TRBJ2-1
CASSSRDRGKNEQFF
TGCGCCAGCAGCTCCCGGGACAGGGGTAAGAATGAGCAGTTCTTC